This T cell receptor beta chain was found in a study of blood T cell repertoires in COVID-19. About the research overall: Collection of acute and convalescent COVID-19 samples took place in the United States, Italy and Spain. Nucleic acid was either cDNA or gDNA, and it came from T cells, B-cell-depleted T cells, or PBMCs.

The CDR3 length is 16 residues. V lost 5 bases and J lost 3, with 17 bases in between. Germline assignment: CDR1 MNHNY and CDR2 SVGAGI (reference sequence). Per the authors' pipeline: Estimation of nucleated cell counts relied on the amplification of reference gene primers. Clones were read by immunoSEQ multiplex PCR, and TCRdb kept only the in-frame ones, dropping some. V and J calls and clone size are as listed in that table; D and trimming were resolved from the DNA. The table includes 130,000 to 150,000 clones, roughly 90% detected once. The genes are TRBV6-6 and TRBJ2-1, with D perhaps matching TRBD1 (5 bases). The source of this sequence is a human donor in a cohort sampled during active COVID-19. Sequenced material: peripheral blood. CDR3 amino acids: CASSNTGFLYYNEQFF. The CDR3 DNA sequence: TGTGCCAGCAGTAATACAGGTTTCCTCTACTACAATGAGCAGTTCTTC.